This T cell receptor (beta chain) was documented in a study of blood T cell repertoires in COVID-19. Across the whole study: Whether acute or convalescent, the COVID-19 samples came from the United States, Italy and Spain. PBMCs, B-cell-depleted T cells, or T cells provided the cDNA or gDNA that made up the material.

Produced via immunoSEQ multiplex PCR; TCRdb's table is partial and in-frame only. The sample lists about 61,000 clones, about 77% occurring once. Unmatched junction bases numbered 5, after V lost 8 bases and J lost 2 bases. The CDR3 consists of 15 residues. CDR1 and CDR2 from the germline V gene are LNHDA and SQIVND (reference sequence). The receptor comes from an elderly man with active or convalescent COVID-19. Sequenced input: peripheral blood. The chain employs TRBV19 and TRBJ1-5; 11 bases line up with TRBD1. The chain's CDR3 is CASLDRGRGNQPQHF. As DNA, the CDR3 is TGTGCCAGTCTGGACAGGGGGCGAGGCAATCAGCCCCAGCATTTT.